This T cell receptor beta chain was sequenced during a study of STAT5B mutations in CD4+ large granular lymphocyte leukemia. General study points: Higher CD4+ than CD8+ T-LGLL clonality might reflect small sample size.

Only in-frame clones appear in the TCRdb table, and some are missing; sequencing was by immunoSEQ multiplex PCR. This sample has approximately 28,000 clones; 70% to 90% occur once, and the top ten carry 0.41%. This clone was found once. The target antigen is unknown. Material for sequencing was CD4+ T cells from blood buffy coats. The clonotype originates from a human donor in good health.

CDR3 residues: CASSPQGQAYEQYF. CDR3 in DNA: TGTGCCAGCTCACCTCAAGGACAGGCCTACGAGCAGTACTTC. This chain links TRBV18 with TRBJ2-7, with TRBD1 identical over 7 bases. The CDR3 totals 14 residues. V shed 3 bases and J 2 bases; nucleotides not matched to a gene: 4. Per the germline V gene, CDR1 is KGHSH and CDR2 is LQKENI.